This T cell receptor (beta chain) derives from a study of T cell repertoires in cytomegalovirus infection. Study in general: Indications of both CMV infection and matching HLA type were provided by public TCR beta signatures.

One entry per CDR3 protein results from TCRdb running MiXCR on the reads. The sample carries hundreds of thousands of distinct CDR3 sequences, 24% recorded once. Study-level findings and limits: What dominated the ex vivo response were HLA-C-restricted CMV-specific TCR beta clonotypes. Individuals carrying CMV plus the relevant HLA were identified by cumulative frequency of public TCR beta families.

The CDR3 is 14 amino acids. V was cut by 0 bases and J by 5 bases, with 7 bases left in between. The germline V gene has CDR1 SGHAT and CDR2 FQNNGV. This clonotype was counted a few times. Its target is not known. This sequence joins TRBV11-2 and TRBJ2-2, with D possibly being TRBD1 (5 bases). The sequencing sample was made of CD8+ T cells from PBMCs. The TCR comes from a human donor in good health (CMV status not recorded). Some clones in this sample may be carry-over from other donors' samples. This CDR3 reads CASSLDPGTGELFF. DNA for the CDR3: TGTGCCAGCAGCTTAGACCCAGGGACCGGGGAGCTGTTTTTT.